The 30 T cell receptor beta chains below all came from one sample that was sequenced in a study of T cell repertoires in cytomegalovirus infection. TCRdb passed the reads through MiXCR, listing each CDR3 protein once. The top ten hold roughly 2.9% of the sample, which has some 700,000 distinct CDR3 sequences, 35% seen once. Sequencing was performed on PBMCs. The receptors come from a human donor in good health (CMV status not recorded). Some clones in this sample may be carry-over from other donors' samples.

A few counts support this clonotype. The rearrangement joins TRBV12-3 or TRBV12-4 to TRBJ2-1, with D hard to call. The CDR3 covers 11 residues. With 6 bases removed from V and 8 bases from J, the gap between germline ends came to 8 bases. The CDR3 region has the DNA TGTGCCAGCAGCTTTGGTGATGAGCAGTTCTTC. It yields the protein CASSFGDEQFF.

The chain combines TRBV7-9 with TRBJ2-1; TRBD2 might be the D (6 bases). Germline-derived CDR1 and CDR2 are SEHNR and FQNEAQ (reference sequence). This CDR3 comprises 13 residues. V shed 1 base and J shed 9 bases, with 10 bases lying between them. CDR3 DNA sequence: TGTGCCAGCAGCTTAGTCGTCGGGGGTGAGCAGTTCTTC. This gives the protein CASSLVVGGEQFF.

The V gene is TRBV12-3 or TRBV12-4, the J gene TRBJ1-1, with D unresolved. The germline V and J ends were trimmed by 5 bases and 6 bases, with 19 bases remaining between them. The CDR3 extends over 15 amino acids. The CDR3 region is CASSTRNGRASEAFF. CDR3 sequence (DNA): TGTGCCAGCAGTACCAGAAATGGGAGGGCCTCTGAAGCTTTCTTT.

This rearrangement joins TRBV7-6 to TRBJ1-4; TRBD1 is a possible D gene (6 bases). CDR3 length: 16 residues. CDR1 is SGHVS, CDR2 FNYEAQ, per germline. The V end was cut by 1 base, the J end by 8 bases, with 17 bases between. For the CDR3, the DNA is TGTGCCAGCAGCTTAGACAGGGTGAATTCGGCGGAAAAACTGTTTTTT. This encodes CASSLDRVNSAEKLFF. The entire variable domain, with the rest obtained from reference TRBV7-6 and TRBJ1-4, is as follows: GAGVSQSPRYKVTKRGQDVALRCDPISGHVSLYWYRQALGQGPEFLTYFNYEAQQDKSGLPNDRFSAERPEGSISTLTIQRTEQRDSAMYRCASSLDRVNSAEKLFFGSGTQLSVL.

The sample holds a few counts of this clonotype. The chain carries TRBV10-3 and TRBJ1-5, with TRBD1 as a possible D gene (5 bases). Germline V gene sequence: CDR1 ENHRY, CDR2 SYGVKD. Trimming took off 2 bases at V and 9 bases at J, with 14 bases between the two ends. The CDR3 spans 14 residues. The CDR3 sequence is CAISEDSVTRPQHF. The CDR3 DNA reads as TGTGCCATCAGTGAGGACAGCGTTACGCGGCCCCAGCATTTT.

This clonotype was seen a few times. V and J are TRBV7-6 and TRBJ1-1; the match to TRBD1 covers 10 bases. Germline CDR1 and CDR2: SGHVS and FNYEAQ. This CDR3 region has 17 residues. V lost 5 bases and J lost 4; bases outside the gene matches: 13. The CDR3 sequence: CASSQMGTRDRGTEAFF. The CDR3 DNA sequence: TGTGCCAGCAGCCAAATGGGGACCCGGGACAGGGGCACTGAAGCTTTCTTT.

This clonotype was counted between two and nine times. CDR3 sequence (DNA): TGTGCCAGCACAGGACAGAGCACCGGGGAGCTGTTTTTT. This translates into CASTGQSTGELFF. The chain is built from TRBV19 and TRBJ2-2; TRBD1 might be the D (6 bases). The CDR3 extends over 13 amino acids. The germline CDR1 and CDR2 sequences are LNHDA and SQIVND (reference sequence). V dropped 9 bases and J dropped 4 bases, with 12 bases sitting between them.

The chain employs TRBV23-1 and TRBJ1-6; 8 bases agree with TRBD1. TRBV23-1 is an ORF, with its function uncertain. J lost 9 bases, V lost 6 bases, and 19 bases had no gene match. The CDR3 sequence is 18 residues long. The chain's CDR3 is CASRDLDRGPSKFSPLHF. The CDR3 region has the DNA TGCGCCAGCAGAGACCTAGACAGGGGCCCCTCGAAATTTTCACCCCTCCACTTT.

The V call is TRBV27, the J call TRBJ1-1; TRBD1 matches 8 bases. The CDR3 has 17 residues. J was trimmed by 9 bases and V by 5 bases; bases with no gene match: 20. Germline values: CDR1 MNHEY, CDR2 SMNVEV (reference sequence). CDR3 sequence reads: CASSPYLDRGGLLKAFF. CDR3 in DNA: TGTGCCAGCAGTCCCTACCTTGACAGGGGTGGGCTCCTCAAAGCTTTCTTT.

V usage is TRBV6-5 and J usage is TRBJ1-1; tentative D call: TRBD1 (5 bases). Germline lookup yields CDR1 MNHEY and CDR2 SVGAGI. V was cut by 7 bases and J by 4 bases, with 22 bases left in between. The CDR3 has 16 amino acids. This CDR3 is CASNLNGGGRGTEAFF. The CDR3 DNA follows: TGTGCCAGCAACTTAAACGGGGGAGGTAGGGGCACTGAAGCTTTCTTT.

This clonotype has just a few counts. This chain connects TRBV5-6 to TRBJ1-1; D may be TRBD1 (5 bases). Deletions cut 4 bases from V and 2 bases from J, with 18 bases between. CDR1 is SGHDT, CDR2 YYEEEE, per germline. The length of the CDR3 is 16 residues. CDR3 nucleotide sequence: TGTGCCAGCAGCCTTCCCCCGGACACGTTAAACACTGAAGCTTTCTTT. The encoded protein is CASSLPPDTLNTEAFF.

This sequence joins TRBV6-1 and TRBJ1-1; 10 bases fit TRBD1. Germline lookup yields CDR1 MNHNS and CDR2 SASEGT. Trimming cost V 6 bases and J 5 bases; bases outside gene matches: 6. The CDR3 loop spans 14 amino acids. In nucleotides, the CDR3 is TGTGCCAGCAGAGTAGGACAGGGGGGGACTGAAGCTTTCTTT. As protein: CASRVGQGGTEAFF.

Comment on this clonotype: One base away lies a much larger clone, so this may be a sequencing read error. The chain combines TRBV28 with TRBJ2-3; a possible D gene is TRBD2 (5 bases). Germline loops: CDR1 MDHEN, CDR2 SYDVKM. The CDR3 spans 16 residues. Trimming removed 7 bases from V and 6 bases from J, with 23 bases in between. The CDR3 spells CASKGTRLEGTDTQYF. CDR3 nucleotide sequence: TGTGCCAGCAAAGGTACCCGGCTAGAGGGAACCGATACGCAGTATTTT.

The rearrangement joins TRBV10-3 to TRBJ1-4; weak D call: TRBD1 (5 bases). The CDR3 covers 17 residues. Germline V gene data show CDR1 as ENHRY and CDR2 as SYGVKD. The germline V and J ends were trimmed by 0 bases and 4 bases, with 15 bases remaining between them. The CDR3 loop is CAISESKGGAGNEKLFF. CDR3 nucleotide sequence: TGTGCCATCAGTGAGTCTAAAGGCGGGGCCGGTAATGAAAAACTGTTTTTT.

The V call is TRBV27, the J call TRBJ1-6, with TRBD1 matching 8 bases. Germline trimming cut 7 bases from V and 2 bases from J; bases unmatched to any gene: 10. The germline V gene encodes CDR1 MNHEY and CDR2 SMNVEV (reference sequence). The CDR3 covers 17 residues. In DNA, the CDR3 is TGTGCCAGCAACCGGCAGGGGGCCGGGGCCTATAATTCACCCCTCCACTTT. This encodes CASNRQGAGAYNSPLHF.

The chain carries TRBV19 and TRBJ1-5; no definite D call. CDR1 is LNHDA, CDR2 SQIVND, per germline (reference sequence). The CDR3 covers 13 residues. V shed 1 base and J shed 7 bases, with 8 bases lying between them. The CDR3 sequence is CASSIGTGQPQHF. The CDR3 DNA follows: TGTGCCAGTAGTATAGGGACGGGGCAGCCCCAGCATTTT.

This clonotype was detected a few times. The genes are TRBV10-3 and TRBJ1-5, with 7 bases identical to TRBD1. Germline V CDR1 and CDR2: ENHRY, SYGVKD. The CDR3 covers 15 residues. The trim removed 3 bases at V and 5 bases at J, leaving 7 bases unmatched. In DNA, the CDR3 is TGTGCCATCAGTGATCCCGGACAGGTTGATCAGCCCCAGCATTTT. This translates into CAISDPGQVDQPQHF.

In its sample, this clonotype was seen a few times. The rearrangement joins TRBV6-1 to TRBJ1-2; 11 positions agree with TRBD1. Trimming took 2 bases from V and 4 from J; bases not matched to a gene: 9. CDR1 MNHNS and CDR2 SASEGT come from the germline V gene. The CDR3 runs to 17 residues. CDR3 in DNA: TGTGCCAGCAGTGAAAGGGCACGGACAGGGGGCGTCTATGGCTACACCTTC. Residues: CASSERARTGGVYGYTF.

The V and J genes are TRBV19 and TRBJ2-7, with 8 bases aligning to TRBD1. V lost 7 bases and J lost 3; bases outside the gene matches: 8. The CDR3 spans 14 residues. The germline V gene has CDR1 LNHDA and CDR2 SQIVND (reference sequence). CDR3 sequence (DNA): TGTGCCAGTAACACCCCCGGACAGGGCTACGAGCAGTACTTC. Protein product: CASNTPGQGYEQYF.

The chain has TRBV9 and TRBJ2-7; D unclear. Germline values: CDR1 SGDLS, CDR2 YYNGEE. The CDR3 totals 14 residues. Trimming took off 4 bases at V and 3 bases at J, with 14 bases between the two ends. The CDR3 coding sequence is TGTGCCAGCAGCCCCCAATTGAATGGCTACGAGCAGTACTTC. Translation: CASSPQLNGYEQYF.

This sequence joins TRBV7-2 and TRBJ1-5; 7 bases fit TRBD1. CDR1 SGHTA and CDR2 FQGNSA come from the germline V gene. CDR3 length equals 14 residues. Losses at the gene ends were 4 bases for V and 4 bases for J; bases not matched to a gene: 4. The CDR3 region is CASSYGTENQPQHF. The CDR3 DNA reads TGTGCCAGCAGCTACGGGACAGAGAATCAGCCCCAGCATTTT.

The chain carries TRBV6-6 and TRBJ2-3; 7 bases line up with TRBD2. The V and J ends lost 6 bases and 1 base, in that order; junction bases with no gene match: 4. The CDR3 is 14 amino acids. Germline loops: CDR1 MNHNY, CDR2 SVGAGI (reference sequence). DNA of the CDR3: TGTGCCAGCAGCTGGGGGGGGGGCACAGATACGCAGTATTTT. Its protein product is CASSWGGGTDTQYF.

Concerning this clonotype: A far more abundant clone sits one base away, making this likely a read error. The chain employs TRBV7-3 and TRBJ1-1; D gene uncertain. V was clipped by 5 bases and J by 1 base, with 8 bases between them. Germline V CDR1 and CDR2: SGHTA, FQGTGA. The CDR3 is 13 residues long. The CDR3 protein is CASSRERNTEAFF. CDR3 sequence (DNA): TGTGCCAGCAGCCGCGAGAGGAACACTGAAGCTTTCTTT.

There are a few counts of this clonotype. V usage is TRBV12-3 or TRBV12-4 and J usage is TRBJ1-1; D gene uncertain. V lost 4 bases and J lost 9, with 9 bases in between. The CDR3 covers 11 residues. In nucleotides, the CDR3 is TGTGCCAGCAGTTCCGGGTTTAAAGCTTTCTTT. This gives the protein CASSSGFKAFF.

The table lists this clonotype with a few counts. This chain connects TRBV5-1 to TRBJ2-7; D is tentatively TRBD1 or TRBD2 (7 bases each). The germline V and J ends were trimmed by 3 bases and 6 bases, with 22 bases remaining between them. The CDR3 totals 16 residues. Germline CDR1 and CDR2: SGHRS and YFSETQ. CDR3 loop: CASSSGGTGVLVEQYF. The CDR3 region has the DNA TGCGCCAGCAGCTCGGGGGGAACAGGGGTCTTGGTCGAGCAGTACTTC.

Only a few counts were recorded for this clonotype. This chain uses TRBV23-1 with TRBJ2-1, with 8 positions matching TRBD1. TRBV23-1 is reported as an ORF; its role is uncertain. V lost 3 bases to trimming and J lost 8 bases; unmatched junction nucleotides: 9. The CDR3 extends over 15 amino acids. The CDR3 reads CASSQWTGMCYEQFF. CDR3 sequence (DNA): TGCGCCAGCAGTCAGTGGACAGGGATGTGCTATGAGCAGTTCTTC.

The V and J genes are TRBV19 and TRBJ2-7; D is perhaps TRBD2 (5 bases). The V gene lost 5 bases and the J gene lost 2 bases, with 10 bases spanning the gap. This CDR3 is 13 amino acids long. Germline-derived CDR1 and CDR2 are LNHDA and SQIVND (reference sequence). The chain's CDR3 is CASSSGNAYEQYF. The CDR3 DNA is TGTGCCAGTAGTTCCGGGAATGCCTACGAGCAGTACTTC. Using reference TRBV19 and TRBJ2-7 for the parts outside the CDR3, the full variable domain is DGGITQSPKYLFRKEGQNVTLSCEQNLNHDAMYWYRQDPGQGLRLIYYSQIVNDFQKGDIAEGYSVSREKKESFPLTVTSAQKNPTAFYLCASSSGNAYEQYFGPGTRLTVT.

Note on this clonotype: A clone one base away is much larger, so this may be a read error. The chain joins TRBV6-6 to TRBJ2-5, with no clear D. The CDR3 is 12 amino acids. Germline CDR1 reads MNHNY; CDR2 reads SVGAGI (reference sequence). The CDR3 bases are TGTGCCAGCAGTGGGATACGAGAGACCAAGTACTTC. Its protein is CASSGIRETKYF.

The chain uses TRBV19 and TRBJ1-2; D might be TRBD1 (5 bases). The CDR3 contains 12 residues. The V gene's germline CDR1 is LNHDA and CDR2 SQIVND (reference sequence). Trimming took off 4 bases at V and 7 bases at J, with 10 bases between the two ends. CDR3 amino acids: CASSNQGRGYTF. The CDR3 DNA is TGTGCCAGTAGTAACCAGGGACGTGGCTACACCTTC.

The chain employs TRBV2 and TRBJ1-1; 8 bases line up with TRBD1. V trimming: 6 bases; J trimming: 3 bases; junction bases outside the gene matches: 3. Germline V CDR1 and CDR2: SNHLY, FYNNEI. The CDR3 is 13 residues long. The CDR3 DNA is TGTGCCAGCAGGGTGGACAGGGACACTGAAGCTTTCTTT. Protein: CASRVDRDTEAFF. The whole variable domain, remainder taken from reference TRBV2 and TRBJ1-1, is EPEVTQTPSHQVTQMGQEVILRCVPISNHLYFYWYRQILGQKVEFLVSFYNNEISEKSEIFDDQFSVERPDGSNFTLKIRSTKLEDSAMYFCASRVDRDTEAFFGQGTRLTVV.